The T cell receptor beta chain described here comes from a study of cytomegalovirus exposure and HLA in healthy donors. Study findings and constraints: Only CMV serostatus was available as immune exposure information.

This CDR3 is built from 15 residues. Per germline, CDR1 ENHRY and CDR2 SYGVKD. The V end lost 4 bases, the J end lost 2 bases, and 14 bases lay between the germline ends. This clone has only one observation. The antigen is undetermined. Use of 60 Vbeta and 13 Jbeta primers characterized the PCR. Generated by immunoSEQ multiplex PCR, the TCRdb table keeps only in-frame clones and is missing some. The data contain 100,000 to 130,000 clones, roughly four fifths of them singletons. The V and J genes are TRBV10-3 and TRBJ2-5; D is unclear. The specimen was PBMCs. This clonotype was obtained from a man aged 18 to 30 in good health and CMV-seronegative. CDR3 DNA sequence: TGTGCCATCAGTGCCACCTCGGAGAGGCAAGAGACCCAGTACTTC. Its protein product is CAISATSERQETQYF.